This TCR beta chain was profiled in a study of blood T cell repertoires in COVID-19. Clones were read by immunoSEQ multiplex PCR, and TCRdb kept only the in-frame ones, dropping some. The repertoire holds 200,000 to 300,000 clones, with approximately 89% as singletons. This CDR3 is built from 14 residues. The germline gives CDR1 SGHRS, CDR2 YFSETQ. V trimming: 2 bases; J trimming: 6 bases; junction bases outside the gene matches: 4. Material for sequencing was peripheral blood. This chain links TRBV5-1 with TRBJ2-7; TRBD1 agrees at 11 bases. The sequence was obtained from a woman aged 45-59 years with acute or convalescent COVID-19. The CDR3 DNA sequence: TGCGCCAGCAGCTTAGGGACAGGGGGTCTCGAGCAGTACTTC. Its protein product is CASSLGTGGLEQYF.